These T cell receptor beta chains were read from a single sample in a study of blood T cell repertoires in COVID-19. Data came from immunoSEQ multiplex PCR; TCRdb stores just in-frame clones and leaves some out. The sample lists more than 200,000 clones, approximately 89% occurring once. What was sequenced was PBMCs or T cells enriched from blood (not recorded which). The receptors were gathered from a woman in her 30s who had been exposed to COVID-19. The CDR3 runs from the conserved cysteine through the conserved F or W. The order of the fields is D gene, V gene, clone size, J gene, CDR3 protein, CDR3 DNA. The D gene is left open where the match is weak. A clone size is listed for some rows: how often the clone was seen (once, few, many), or a class if it is expanded.

D gene: -; V gene: TRBV4-1; clone size: -; J gene: TRBJ2-2; CDR3 protein: CASSQDPLATPTGELFF; CDR3 DNA: TGCGCCAGCAGCCAAGACCCCCTAGCTACACCCACCGGGGAGCTGTTTTTT
D gene: -; V gene: TRBV12-3/TRBV12-4; clone size: -; J gene: TRBJ1-1; CDR3 protein: CASSFKRNTEAFF; CDR3 DNA: TGTGCCAGCAGTTTTAAGAGGAACACTGAAGCTTTCTTT
D gene: TRBD1; V gene: TRBV2; clone size: -; J gene: TRBJ2-3; CDR3 protein: CATGQGDTQYF; CDR3 DNA: TGTGCCACCGGACAGGGAGATACGCAGTATTTT
D gene: -; V gene: TRBV12-3/TRBV12-4; clone size: -; J gene: TRBJ2-1; CDR3 protein: CASSFKHEQFF; CDR3 DNA: TGTGCCAGCAGTTTTAAGCACGAGCAGTTCTTC
D gene: TRBD2; V gene: TRBV2; clone size: once; J gene: TRBJ2-3; CDR3 protein: CASRELAGGPDGQYF; CDR3 DNA: TGTGCCAGCAGAGAGCTAGCGGGAGGGCCTGATGGGCAGTATTTT
D gene: -; V gene: TRBV7-9; clone size: -; J gene: TRBJ2-7; CDR3 protein: CASSPRGLSYEQYF; CDR3 DNA: TGTGCCAGCAGCCCGAGGGGACTCTCCTACGAGCAGTACTTC
D gene: TRBD2; V gene: TRBV2; clone size: -; J gene: TRBJ2-7; CDR3 protein: CASSHGTSGYF; CDR3 DNA: TGTGCCAGCAGCCATGGGACTAGCGGGTACTTC
D gene: TRBD1; V gene: TRBV11-2; clone size: -; J gene: TRBJ2-3; CDR3 protein: CASSFSLTGVTDTQYF; CDR3 DNA: TGTGCCAGCAGCTTTTCCCTAACAGGGGTCACAGATACGCAGTATTTT
D gene: -; V gene: TRBV19; clone size: -; J gene: TRBJ2-7; CDR3 protein: CASSIVGGRSYEQYF; CDR3 DNA: TGTGCCAGTAGTATAGTAGGAGGGCGGAGCTACGAGCAGTACTTC
D gene: TRBD2; V gene: TRBV30; clone size: -; J gene: TRBJ2-7; CDR3 protein: CAWSKGLAGRAF; CDR3 DNA: TGTGCCTGGAGTAAGGGACTAGCGGGAAGAGCCTTC
D gene: -; V gene: TRBV27; clone size: -; J gene: TRBJ1-4; CDR3 protein: CASSRATNEKLFF; CDR3 DNA: TGTGCCAGTTCCAGGGCAACTAATGAAAAACTGTTTTTT
D gene: -; V gene: TRBV5-4; clone size: few; J gene: TRBJ2-7; CDR3 protein: CASSQGSLYEQYF; CDR3 DNA: TGTGCCAGCAGCCAGGGATCATTATACGAGCAGTACTTC
D gene: -; V gene: TRBV10-3; clone size: few; J gene: TRBJ2-3; CDR3 protein: CAISEQGDTQYF; CDR3 DNA: TGTGCCATCAGTGAGCAGGGAGATACGCAGTATTTT
D gene: -; V gene: TRBV7-2; clone size: -; J gene: TRBJ2-1; CDR3 protein: CASSSPTYNEQFF; CDR3 DNA: TGTGCCAGCAGCTCCCCAACTTACAATGAGCAGTTCTTC
D gene: TRBD2; V gene: TRBV2; clone size: -; J gene: TRBJ2-1; CDR3 protein: CATQNLGLARNEQFF; CDR3 DNA: TGTGCCACCCAAAACTTGGGACTAGCGCGAAATGAGCAGTTCTTC
D gene: -; V gene: TRBV27; clone size: -; J gene: TRBJ2-1; CDR3 protein: CASSLDLSSYNEQFF; CDR3 DNA: TGTGCCAGCAGTTTAGACTTGAGCTCCTACAATGAGCAGTTCTTC
D gene: TRBD1; V gene: TRBV11-2; clone size: -; J gene: TRBJ1-2; CDR3 protein: CASSFSTGSQDYGYTF; CDR3 DNA: TGTGCCAGCAGCTTCTCGACAGGGTCGCAGGACTATGGCTACACCTTC
D gene: -; V gene: TRBV7-9; clone size: -; J gene: TRBJ2-7; CDR3 protein: CASSPRVLARDGQYF; CDR3 DNA: TGTGCCAGCAGCCCACGGGTACTAGCAAGGGATGGGCAGTACTTC
D gene: -; V gene: TRBV30; clone size: -; J gene: TRBJ2-1; CDR3 protein: CAWNTGASYNEQFF; CDR3 DNA: TGTGCCTGGAATACGGGAGCTTCCTACAATGAGCAGTTCTTC
D gene: TRBD2; V gene: TRBV5-4; clone size: -; J gene: TRBJ2-7; CDR3 protein: CASSPVGGRDYEQYF; CDR3 DNA: TGTGCCAGCAGCCCGGTGGGCGGGAGGGACTACGAGCAGTACTTC
D gene: -; V gene: TRBV28; clone size: -; J gene: TRBJ2-2; CDR3 protein: CASSYDPDLLMTTGELFF; CDR3 DNA: TGTGCCAGCAGTTATGACCCTGACTTACTCATGACTACCGGGGAGCTGTTTTTT
D gene: TRBD2; V gene: TRBV5-1; clone size: -; J gene: TRBJ2-7; CDR3 protein: CASSLVASGPFTYEQYF; CDR3 DNA: TGCGCCAGCAGCTTGGTGGCTAGCGGACCCTTTACCTACGAGCAGTACTTC
D gene: TRBD2; V gene: TRBV5-4; clone size: -; J gene: TRBJ2-1; CDR3 protein: CASSRGSGSSNEQFF; CDR3 DNA: TGTGCCAGCAGCCGAGGTAGCGGGAGTTCAAATGAGCAGTTCTTC
D gene: TRBD2; V gene: TRBV5-5; clone size: -; J gene: TRBJ2-1; CDR3 protein: CASSVTSGTLRGPNEQFF; CDR3 DNA: TGTGCCAGCAGCGTGACTAGCGGGACTTTACGGGGTCCCAATGAGCAGTTCTTC
D gene: -; V gene: TRBV7-9; clone size: -; J gene: TRBJ2-2; CDR3 protein: CASTWRTGELFF; CDR3 DNA: TGTGCCAGCACCTGGAGAACCGGGGAGCTGTTTTTT
D gene: -; V gene: TRBV14; clone size: -; J gene: TRBJ1-6; CDR3 protein: CASSQGGSPLHF; CDR3 DNA: TGTGCCAGCAGCCAGGGGGGTTCACCCCTCCACTTT
D gene: -; V gene: TRBV15; clone size: -; J gene: TRBJ2-7; CDR3 protein: CATSRDGRGEQYF; CDR3 DNA: TGTGCCACCAGCAGAGATGGTCGGGGAGAGCAGTACTTC
D gene: -; V gene: TRBV7-9; clone size: -; J gene: TRBJ2-7; CDR3 protein: CASSHRVPYEQYF; CDR3 DNA: TGTGCCAGCAGCCACAGGGTGCCCTACGAGCAGTACTTC
D gene: -; V gene: TRBV14; clone size: once; J gene: TRBJ2-5; CDR3 protein: CASSQESRVLQETQYF; CDR3 DNA: TGTGCCAGCAGCCAAGAAAGCAGGGTACTCCAAGAGACCCAGTACTTC
D gene: TRBD1; V gene: TRBV19; clone size: -; J gene: TRBJ2-7; CDR3 protein: CASSIGFGTGDEQYF; CDR3 DNA: TGTGCCAGTAGTATAGGGTTCGGGACAGGGGACGAGCAGTACTTC
D gene: -; V gene: TRBV5-5; clone size: -; J gene: TRBJ2-5; CDR3 protein: CASSRTEEETQYF; CDR3 DNA: TGTGCCAGCAGCCGTACAGAAGAAGAGACCCAGTACTTC
D gene: -; V gene: TRBV2; clone size: -; J gene: TRBJ2-3; CDR3 protein: CASSERQGKDTQYF; CDR3 DNA: TGTGCCAGCAGTGAAAGGCAGGGCAAAGATACGCAGTATTTT
D gene: TRBD1; V gene: TRBV11-3; clone size: -; J gene: TRBJ2-1; CDR3 protein: CASSPDRGGEQFF; CDR3 DNA: TGTGCCAGCAGCCCCGACAGGGGGGGTGAGCAGTTCTTC
D gene: TRBD1; V gene: TRBV7-9; clone size: -; J gene: TRBJ1-2; CDR3 protein: CASSPTGDYGYTF; CDR3 DNA: TGTGCCAGCAGCCCAACAGGGGACTATGGCTACACCTTC
D gene: TRBD2; V gene: TRBV7-9; clone size: once; J gene: TRBJ2-2; CDR3 protein: CASTHPGLGVTGELFF; CDR3 DNA: TGTGCCAGCACCCATCCGGGACTAGGGGTCACCGGGGAGCTGTTTTTT
D gene: TRBD1; V gene: TRBV19; clone size: -; J gene: TRBJ2-3; CDR3 protein: CASSKTGGLDTQYF; CDR3 DNA: TGTGCCAGTAGTAAGACAGGGGGCCTCGATACGCAGTATTTT
D gene: TRBD2; V gene: TRBV27; clone size: -; J gene: TRBJ2-1; CDR3 protein: CASSLAGGLGNEQFF; CDR3 DNA: TGTGCCAGCAGTTTAGCGGGAGGGCTGGGCAATGAGCAGTTCTTC
D gene: TRBD2; V gene: TRBV3-1/TRBV3-2; clone size: -; J gene: TRBJ2-1; CDR3 protein: CASSQDLLAGNYNEQFF; CDR3 DNA: TGTGCCAGCAGCCAAGACTTACTAGCGGGAAATTACAATGAGCAGTTCTTC
D gene: -; V gene: TRBV6-5; clone size: -; J gene: TRBJ1-2; CDR3 protein: CASRDPGHNYGYTF; CDR3 DNA: TGTGCCAGCAGGGATCCGGGACATAACTATGGCTACACCTTC
D gene: -; V gene: TRBV9; clone size: -; J gene: TRBJ1-2; CDR3 protein: CASSISDYGYTF; CDR3 DNA: TGTGCCAGCAGCATTAGTGACTATGGCTACACCTTC
D gene: -; V gene: TRBV5-1; clone size: -; J gene: TRBJ1-1; CDR3 protein: CASSLIGADPKAFF; CDR3 DNA: TGCGCCAGCAGCTTAATTGGGGCGGACCCGAAAGCTTTCTTT
D gene: -; V gene: TRBV6-2/TRBV6-3; clone size: -; J gene: TRBJ1-2; CDR3 protein: CASSYTTQDYGYTF; CDR3 DNA: TGTGCCAGCAGTTATACGACCCAGGACTATGGCTACACCTTC
D gene: -; V gene: TRBV10-1; clone size: -; J gene: TRBJ2-1; CDR3 protein: CASSVGGASNEQFF; CDR3 DNA: TGCGCCAGCAGTGTTGGGGGGGCGAGTAATGAGCAGTTCTTC
D gene: -; V gene: TRBV7-3; clone size: -; J gene: TRBJ1-1; CDR3 protein: CASSLGANTEAFF; CDR3 DNA: TGTGCCAGCAGCTTAGGGGCAAACACTGAAGCTTTCTTT
D gene: -; V gene: TRBV2; clone size: -; J gene: TRBJ1-2; CDR3 protein: CASSEAVYGYTF; CDR3 DNA: TGTGCCAGCAGTGAGGCGGTCTATGGCTACACCTTC
D gene: -; V gene: TRBV13; clone size: -; J gene: TRBJ2-7; CDR3 protein: CASSSNTNYEQYF; CDR3 DNA: TGTGCCAGCAGCTCAAACACCAATTACGAGCAGTACTTC
D gene: -; V gene: TRBV4-2; clone size: -; J gene: TRBJ2-1; CDR3 protein: CASSQPGVYNEQFF; CDR3 DNA: TGTGCCAGCAGCCAACCGGGGGTTTACAATGAGCAGTTCTTC
D gene: -; V gene: TRBV7-2; clone size: -; J gene: TRBJ2-3; CDR3 protein: CASSPGQFGTDTQYF; CDR3 DNA: TGTGCCAGCAGCCCCGGACAGTTTGGCACAGATACGCAGTATTTT
D gene: -; V gene: TRBV21-1; clone size: -; J gene: TRBJ1-1; CDR3 protein: CASSFEDIENTEAFF; CDR3 DNA: TGTGCCAGCAGCTTCGAAGACATAGAGAACACTGAAGCTTTCTTT
D gene: TRBD1; V gene: TRBV7-6; clone size: -; J gene: TRBJ1-1; CDR3 protein: CASSLGGQGVGTEAFF; CDR3 DNA: TGTGCCAGCAGCCTCGGAGGACAGGGGGTTGGGACTGAAGCTTTCTTT
D gene: TRBD1; V gene: TRBV19; clone size: -; J gene: TRBJ1-1; CDR3 protein: CASSQGLNTEAFF; CDR3 DNA: TGTGCCAGCTCACAGGGGCTGAACACTGAAGCTTTCTTT
D gene: -; V gene: TRBV6-1; clone size: -; J gene: TRBJ2-5; CDR3 protein: CASSEALLDDRDRSSAQETQYF; CDR3 DNA: TGTGCCAGCAGTGAAGCGCTTCTGGACGACCGAGACAGGAGTAGCGCCCAAGAGACCCAGTACTTC
D gene: -; V gene: TRBV2; clone size: -; J gene: TRBJ1-2; CDR3 protein: CASSERSRASNGYTF; CDR3 DNA: TGTGCCAGCAGTGAAAGGAGCAGGGCGTCTAATGGCTACACCTTC
D gene: -; V gene: TRBV11-2; clone size: -; J gene: TRBJ1-2; CDR3 protein: CASSLVGRANYGYTF; CDR3 DNA: TGTGCCAGCAGCTTAGTTGGCAGGGCGAACTATGGCTACACCTTC
D gene: -; V gene: TRBV11-2; clone size: few; J gene: TRBJ1-2; CDR3 protein: CASSRLRDKPYYGYTF; CDR3 DNA: TGTGCCAGCAGCCGTCTCCGAGACAAACCTTACTATGGCTACACCTTC
D gene: TRBD1; V gene: TRBV6-5; clone size: -; J gene: TRBJ2-3; CDR3 protein: CASSYRFGQGADTQYF; CDR3 DNA: TGTGCCAGCAGTTACAGGTTCGGACAGGGGGCAGATACGCAGTATTTT
D gene: -; V gene: TRBV6-5; clone size: -; J gene: TRBJ2-1; CDR3 protein: CASSYSTPPGNEQFF; CDR3 DNA: TGTGCCAGCAGTTACTCGACTCCCCCAGGGAATGAGCAGTTCTTC
D gene: TRBD1; V gene: TRBV9; clone size: -; J gene: TRBJ1-1; CDR3 protein: CASSPGQGNTEAFF; CDR3 DNA: TGTGCCAGCAGCCCAGGACAGGGGAACACTGAAGCTTTCTTT